This T cell receptor beta chain was sequenced for a study of cytomegalovirus exposure and HLA in healthy donors. Overall study findings and caveats: The tendency of first-cohort TCR clusters to co-occur in the roughly 120 validation repertoires was identified by a subsequent analysis.

Only in-frame clones appear in the TCRdb table, and some are missing; sequencing was by immunoSEQ multiplex PCR. The sample carries 130,000 to 150,000 clones, about 90% recorded once. The germline CDR1 and CDR2 sequences are SNHLY and FYNNEI. This CDR3 region has 15 residues. Trimming removed 3 bases from V and 0 bases from J, with 9 bases in between. About this clone itself: Its target is unknown.

This clonotype originated in a woman younger than 30 in good health and CMV-seropositive. The specimen was PBMCs. The V call is TRBV2, the J call TRBJ1-3, with no clear D. CDR3 region: CASSDLAVSGNTIYF. As DNA, the CDR3 is TGTGCCAGCAGTGACCTGGCAGTCTCTGGAAACACCATATATTTT.